The TCR beta chain under discussion was sequenced for a study of T cells in Graves' hyperthyroidism and ophthalmopathy (dated by TCRdb to the late 2010s). The study in broad terms: A discovery cohort of roughly 96 patients, about 40 with Graves' ophthalmopathy and more than 55 with stable Graves' hyperthyroidism, was used to find distinguishing TCR V-J signatures. An independent validation cohort of 18 to 20 hyperthyroidism patients and 15 or so patients who later progressed to ophthalmopathy tested prospective prediction of ophthalmopathy. The approximately 100 discovery patients were divided at random into training and test sets in a 7:3 ratio. The study also compared thyroid tissue and blood T-cell repertoires from about six Graves' hyperthyroidism patients. Following sampling, methimazole starting at 30 mg daily was given to hyperthyroidism patients, and high-dose intravenous methylprednisolone was given to ophthalmopathy patients. The paper describes TCR Vbeta CDR3 sequencing of 120 to 150 peripheral blood samples, made up of under 50 ophthalmopathy patients, some 76 hyperthyroidism patients and some 17 progressor patients.

In the germline V gene (reference sequence), CDR1 corresponds to LNHDA and CDR2 to SQIVND. V loses 7 bases of germline sequence and J loses 3 bases, and the interval between the two ends is 10 bases. Its CDR3 holds 13 amino acids, cysteine through phenylalanine. The only DNA kept is the CDR3, 39 bases in frame from the first base. TCR beta CDR3 regions were amplified from RNA transcripts. The first round of RT-PCR for the TCR CDR3 was performed with the HTBI primer set and the Qiagen OneStep RT-PCR kit. Libraries were constructed in a second round of multiplex PCR, after which size selection and purification were performed. Sequencing of the libraries was done on an Illumina HiSeq2000 using paired-end 100 bp reads. The source study handled its data this way. Raw data were processed with SOAPnuke, discarding reads with adapters, uncalled bases, mean Phred below 15, or no exact constant-primer or identifier match. High-quality paired reads were merged with COPE v1.2.5, and unique nucleotide sequences were defined as clonotypes. MiTCR v1.1 was used to align the clonotypes against IMGT TRBV, TRBD and TRBJ reference segments. Only V-J combinations with frequency above 0.0001, covering approximately 99% of repertoires, were analysed. A TCS score was defined as the ratio of F50 (clonal expansion) to E x V (chaos), with BLOSUM62-based TCRdist applied between CDR3 peptides within each V-J. Welch's t-statistics and random forest reduced 514 V-J features to some 14, which were used in a naive Bayes classifier (R e1071). The similarity between thyroid and blood repertoires was quantified using the Morisita-Horn index. TCRdb reran the public reads through fastp at Q25 and MiXCR, keeping productive beta chains. All rows with the same CDR3 protein become a single entry with the most common DNA and genes. The V and J calls follow TCRdb's processing rather than the paper's. The sample table records roughly 500,000 distinct CDR3 sequences; 40% to 50% of these occur just once. The top ten hold 35% to 50% of the sample.

Broader findings and caveats from the paper: Ophthalmopathy was separated from stable hyperthyroidism by a 13 V-J signature model, with about 88% sensitivity and about 81% specificity obtained in cross-validation and 80%/75% obtained in testing. Sample size was not statistically predetermined, and blinding of investigators to group allocation was not performed. In validation, the model predicted progression to ophthalmopathy a median of around six months before onset, with 70% to 71% sensitivity and about 72% specificity. Blood samples also contained most of the expanded thyroid clonotypes (frequency above 0.001), which suggests that blood repertoires may reflect thyroid immune responses.

With regard to this clonotype: The antigen it binds to is not known. No base quality values were provided; no much bigger clone lies one nucleotide off.

The study excluded patients with uncontrolled infections, other autoimmune diseases, pregnancy or lactation. Diagnoses were established on the basis of clinical symptoms, serum thyroxine and TRAb, thyroid ultrasound, and orbital computed tomography. Trizol reagent was used to extract total RNA, and RNA quality was then checked on an Agilent 2100 Bioanalyzer. The receptor chain draws on TRBV19 and TRBJ1-5; possibly the D gene is TRBD1, per 6 matching bases. Sequencing used peripheral blood or thyroid tissue (not recorded which). The receptor comes from an adult woman with Graves' disease, either hyperthyroidism or ophthalmopathy (not recorded which). The CDR3 has the sequence CASTNRDNQPQHF. The nucleotide sequence is TGTGCCAGTACAAACAGGGACAATCAGCCCCAGCATTTT.